This TCR beta chain was retrieved from a study of blood T cell repertoires in COVID-19. Study-level information: Specimens from acute and convalescent COVID-19 originated in the United States, Italy and Spain. Sources were T cells, B-cell-depleted T cells, or PBMCs; the material itself was cDNA or gDNA.

The germline CDR1 and CDR2 sequences are SNHLY and FYNNEI. J lost 8 bases, V lost 4 bases, and 3 bases had no gene match. The CDR3 contains 13 residues. Per the study methods: How many nucleated cells were present was estimated from reference gene primer amplification. Produced via immunoSEQ multiplex PCR; TCRdb's table is partial and in-frame only. D and trimming were read from the DNA, whereas the V and J calls and clone size are those reported in that table. This sample has about 280,000 clones, with 85% to 90% found just once. The J gene is TRBJ2-1, the V gene TRBV2; 9 bases are a match to TRBD2. Sequenced: peripheral blood. This receptor was obtained from a human donor in a cohort sampled during active COVID-19. In nucleotides, the CDR3 is TGTGCCAGCAGTGGCGGGAGGGCAGATGAGCAGTTCTTC. It encodes CASSGGRADEQFF.